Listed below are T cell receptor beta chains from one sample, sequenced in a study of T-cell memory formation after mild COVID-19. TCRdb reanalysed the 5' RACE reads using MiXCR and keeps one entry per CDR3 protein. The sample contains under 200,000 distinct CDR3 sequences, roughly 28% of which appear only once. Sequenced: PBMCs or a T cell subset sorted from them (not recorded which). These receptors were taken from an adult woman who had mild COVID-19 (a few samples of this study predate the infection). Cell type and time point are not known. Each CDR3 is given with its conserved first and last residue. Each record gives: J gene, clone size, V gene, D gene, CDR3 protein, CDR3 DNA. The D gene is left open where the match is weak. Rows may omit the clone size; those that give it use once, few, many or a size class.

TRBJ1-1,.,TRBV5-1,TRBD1,CASSLWGTGQGTEAFF,TGCGCCAGCAGCTTGTGGGGGACAGGCCAGGGTACTGAAGCTTTCTTT
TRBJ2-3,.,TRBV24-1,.,CATSDQTRRSTDTQYF,TGTGCCACCAGTGATCAAACTAGGAGAAGCACAGATACGCAGTATTTT
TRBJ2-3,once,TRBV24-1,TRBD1,CATSDRTGVGDTQYF,TGTGCCACCAGTGACCGGACAGGGGTCGGGGATACGCAGTATTTT
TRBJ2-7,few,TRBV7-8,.,CATQSGRDYEQYF,TGTGCCACCCAGAGCGGCAGGGATTACGAGCAGTACTTC
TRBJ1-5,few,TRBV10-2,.,CASSESGRNQPQHF,TGCGCCAGCAGTGAGTCGGGCAGAAATCAGCCCCAGCATTTT
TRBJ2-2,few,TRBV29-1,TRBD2,CSVEESGTSGTGELFF,TGCAGCGTTGAAGAATCCGGGACTAGCGGAACCGGGGAGCTGTTTTTT
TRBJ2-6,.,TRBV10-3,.,CAISENEHHSGANVLTF,TGTGCCATCAGTGAAAATGAACATCACTCTGGGGCCAACGTCCTGACTTTC
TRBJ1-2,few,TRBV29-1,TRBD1,CSVDDRENYGYTF,TGCAGCGTTGACGACAGGGAGAACTATGGCTACACCTTC
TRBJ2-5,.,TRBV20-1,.,CSGSRAIETQYF,TGCAGTGGGTCTAGGGCCATAGAGACCCAGTACTTC
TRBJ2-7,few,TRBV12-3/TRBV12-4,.,CASSSRQGPSYEQYF,TGTGCCAGCAGTTCCCGGCAGGGTCCATCCTACGAGCAGTACTTC
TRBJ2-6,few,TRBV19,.,CASLVTSGANVLTF,TGTGCCAGTTTGGTGACGTCTGGGGCCAACGTCCTGACTTTC
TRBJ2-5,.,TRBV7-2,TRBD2,CASSLLRGGLETQYF,TGTGCCAGCAGCTTGTTGCGGGGGGGCCTAGAGACCCAGTACTTC
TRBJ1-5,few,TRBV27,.,CASSPGQRTNQPQHF,TGTGCCAGCAGTCCCGGACAGAGAACTAATCAGCCCCAGCATTTT
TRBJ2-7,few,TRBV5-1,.,CASSRDRYEQYF,TGCGCCAGCAGTCGTGACAGATACGAGCAGTACTTC
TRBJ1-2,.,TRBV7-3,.,CASGEEAGKFYGYTF,TGTGCCAGCGGGGAGGAGGCGGGAAAGTTTTACGGCTACACCTTC
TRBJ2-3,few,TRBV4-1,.,CASSVGTYPTDTQYF,TGCGCCAGCAGCGTGGGGACTTACCCCACAGATACGCAGTATTTT
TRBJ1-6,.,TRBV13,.,CASSSFGRNNSPLHF,TGTGCCAGCAGTTCTTTCGGACGGAATAATTCACCCCTCCACTTT
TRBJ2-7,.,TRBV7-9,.,CASSRLSEQYF,TGTGCCAGCAGCCGGCTTAGCGAGCAGTACTTC
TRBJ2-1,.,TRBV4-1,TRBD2,CASSQVGPGGGGPYNEQFF,TGCGCCAGCAGCCAAGTAGGCCCAGGTGGGGGGGGACCCTACAATGAGCAGTTCTTC
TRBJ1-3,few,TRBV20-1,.,CSATDPGNTIYF,TGCAGTGCTACAGATCCTGGAAACACCATATATTTT
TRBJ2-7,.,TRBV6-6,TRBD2,CASRPSGAYEQYF,TGTGCCAGCAGACCTAGCGGGGCCTACGAGCAGTACTTC
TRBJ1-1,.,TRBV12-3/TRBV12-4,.,CASAGFATEAFF,TGTGCCAGCGCCGGGTTTGCCACTGAAGCTTTCTTT
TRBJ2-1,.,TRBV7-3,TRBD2,CASSPGTSGSYNEQFF,TGTGCCAGCAGCCCCGGGACTAGCGGCTCCTACAATGAGCAGTTCTTC
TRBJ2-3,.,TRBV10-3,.,CATTSTDTQYF,TGTGCCACCACTAGCACAGATACGCAGTATTTT
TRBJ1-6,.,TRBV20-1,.,CSARDTTSGTYSPLHF,TGCAGTGCTAGAGATACGACCAGTGGGACGTATTCACCCCTCCACTTT
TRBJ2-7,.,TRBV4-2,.,CASSQEGGYEQYF,TGTGCCAGCAGCCAAGAAGGGGGGTACGAGCAGTACTTC